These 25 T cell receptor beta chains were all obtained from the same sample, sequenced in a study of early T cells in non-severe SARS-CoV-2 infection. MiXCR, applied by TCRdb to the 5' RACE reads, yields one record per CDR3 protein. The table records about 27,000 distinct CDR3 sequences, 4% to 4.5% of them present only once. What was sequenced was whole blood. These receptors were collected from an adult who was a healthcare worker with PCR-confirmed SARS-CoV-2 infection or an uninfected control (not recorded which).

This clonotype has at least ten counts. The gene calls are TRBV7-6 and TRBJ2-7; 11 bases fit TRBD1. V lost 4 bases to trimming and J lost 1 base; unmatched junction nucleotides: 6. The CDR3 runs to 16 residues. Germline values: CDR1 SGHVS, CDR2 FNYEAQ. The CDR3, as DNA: TGTGCCAGCAGCTCCGGACAGGGGGCACGGTCCTACGAGCAGTACTTC. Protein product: CASSSGQGARSYEQYF.

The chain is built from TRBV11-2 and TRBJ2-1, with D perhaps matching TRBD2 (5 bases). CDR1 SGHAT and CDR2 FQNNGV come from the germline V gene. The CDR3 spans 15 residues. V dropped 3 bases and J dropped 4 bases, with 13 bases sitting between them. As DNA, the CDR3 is TGTGCCAGCAGCTTTCAAGCGGAGGCTTACAATGAGCAGTTCTTC. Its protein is CASSFQAEAYNEQFF.

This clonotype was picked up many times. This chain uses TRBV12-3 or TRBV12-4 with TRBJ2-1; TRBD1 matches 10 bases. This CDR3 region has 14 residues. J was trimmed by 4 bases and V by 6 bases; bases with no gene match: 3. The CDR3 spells CASRPGQGYNEQFF. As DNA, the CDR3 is TGTGCCAGCAGGCCGGGACAGGGGTACAATGAGCAGTTCTTC.

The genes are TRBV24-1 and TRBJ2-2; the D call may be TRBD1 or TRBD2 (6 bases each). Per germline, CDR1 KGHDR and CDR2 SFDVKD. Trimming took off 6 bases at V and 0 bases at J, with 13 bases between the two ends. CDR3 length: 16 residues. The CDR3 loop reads CATSSDGGANTGELFF. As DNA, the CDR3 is TGTGCCACCAGTTCCGACGGGGGCGCGAACACCGGGGAGCTGTTTTTT.

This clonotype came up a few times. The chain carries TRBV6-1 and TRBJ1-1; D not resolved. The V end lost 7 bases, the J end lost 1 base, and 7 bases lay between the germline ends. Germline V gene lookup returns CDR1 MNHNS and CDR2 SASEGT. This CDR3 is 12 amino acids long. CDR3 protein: CASKDGNTEAFF. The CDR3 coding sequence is TGTGCCAGCAAGGATGGGAACACTGAAGCTTTCTTT.

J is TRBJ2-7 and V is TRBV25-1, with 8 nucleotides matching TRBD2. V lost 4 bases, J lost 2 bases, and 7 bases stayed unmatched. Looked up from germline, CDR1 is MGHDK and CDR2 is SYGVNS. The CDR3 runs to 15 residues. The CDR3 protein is CASSGPGLGAYEQYF. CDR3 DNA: TGTGCCAGCAGTGGGCCGGGACTAGGGGCCTACGAGCAGTACTTC.

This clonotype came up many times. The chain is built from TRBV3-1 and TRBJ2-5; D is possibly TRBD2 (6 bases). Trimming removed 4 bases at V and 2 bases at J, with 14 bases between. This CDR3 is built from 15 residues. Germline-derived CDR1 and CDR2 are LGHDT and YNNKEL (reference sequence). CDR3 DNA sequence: TGTGCCAGCAGCCGTACCGGGACTTATCAAGAGACCCAGTACTTC. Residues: CASSRTGTYQETQYF.

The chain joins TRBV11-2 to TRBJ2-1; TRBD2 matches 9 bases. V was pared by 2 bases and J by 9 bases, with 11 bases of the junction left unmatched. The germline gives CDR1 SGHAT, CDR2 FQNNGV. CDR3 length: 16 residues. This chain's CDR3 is CASSLLRGRGHREQFF. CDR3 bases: TGTGCCAGCAGCTTATTGCGCGGGAGGGGTCATCGTGAGCAGTTCTTC.

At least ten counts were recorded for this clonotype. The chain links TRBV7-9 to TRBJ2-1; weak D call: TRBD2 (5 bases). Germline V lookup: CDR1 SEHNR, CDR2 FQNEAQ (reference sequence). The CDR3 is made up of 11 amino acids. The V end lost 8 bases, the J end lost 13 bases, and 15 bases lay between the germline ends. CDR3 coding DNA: TGTGCCAGCTCAGTTGGGCCGGGACAGTTCTTC. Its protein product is CASSVGPGQFF.

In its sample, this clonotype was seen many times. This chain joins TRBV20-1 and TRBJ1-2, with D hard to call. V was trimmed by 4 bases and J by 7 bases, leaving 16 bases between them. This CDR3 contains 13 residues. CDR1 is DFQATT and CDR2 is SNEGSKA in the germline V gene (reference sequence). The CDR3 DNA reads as TGCAGTGCTACTTACGGCAGTATAGCTGGCTACACCTTC. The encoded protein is CSATYGSIAGYTF.

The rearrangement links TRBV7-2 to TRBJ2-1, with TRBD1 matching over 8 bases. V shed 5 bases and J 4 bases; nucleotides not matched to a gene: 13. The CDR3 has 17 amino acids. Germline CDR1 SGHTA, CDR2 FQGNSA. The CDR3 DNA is TGTGCCAGCAGCGGGGACAGGTATAGCGGAAAGTACAATGAGCAGTTCTTC. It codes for CASSGDRYSGKYNEQFF.

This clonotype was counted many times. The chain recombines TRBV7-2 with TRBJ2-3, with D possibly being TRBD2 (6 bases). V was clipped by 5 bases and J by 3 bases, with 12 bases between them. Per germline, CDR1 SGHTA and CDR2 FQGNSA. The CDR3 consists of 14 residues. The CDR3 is CASSRKTSTDTQYF. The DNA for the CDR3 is TGTGCCAGCAGCCGGAAGACTAGTACAGATACGCAGTATTTT.

Here the CDR3 reads CAISGSGSTQNEQFF. In DNA, the CDR3 is TGTGCCATCAGTGGGAGCGGGAGTACCCAAAATGAGCAGTTCTTC. The J gene is TRBJ2-1, the V gene TRBV10-3; 8 nucleotides line up with TRBD2. Germline lookup yields CDR1 ENHRY and CDR2 SYGVKD. Trimming cost V 4 bases and J 7 bases; bases outside gene matches: 9. CDR3 length equals 15 residues.

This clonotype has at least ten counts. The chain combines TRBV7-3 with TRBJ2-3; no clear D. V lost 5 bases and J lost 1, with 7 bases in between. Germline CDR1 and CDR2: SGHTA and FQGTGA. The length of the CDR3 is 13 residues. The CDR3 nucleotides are TGTGCCAGCAGCCCTACCCGCACAGATACGCAGTATTTT. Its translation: CASSPTRTDTQYF.

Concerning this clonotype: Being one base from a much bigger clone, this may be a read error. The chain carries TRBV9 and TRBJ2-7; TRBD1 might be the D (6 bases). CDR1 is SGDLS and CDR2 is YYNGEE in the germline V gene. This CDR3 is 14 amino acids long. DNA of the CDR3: TGTGCCACCAGCCCCGGACAGTACTCCTACGAGCAGTACTTC. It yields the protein CATSPGQYSYEQYF.

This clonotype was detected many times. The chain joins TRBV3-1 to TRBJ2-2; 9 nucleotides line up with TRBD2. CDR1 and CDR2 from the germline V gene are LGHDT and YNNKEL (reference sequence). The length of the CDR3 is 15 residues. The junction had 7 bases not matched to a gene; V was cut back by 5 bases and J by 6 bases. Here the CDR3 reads CASSLAGEYAGELFF. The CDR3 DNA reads TGTGCCAGCAGCTTAGCGGGAGAGTACGCCGGGGAGCTGTTTTTT.

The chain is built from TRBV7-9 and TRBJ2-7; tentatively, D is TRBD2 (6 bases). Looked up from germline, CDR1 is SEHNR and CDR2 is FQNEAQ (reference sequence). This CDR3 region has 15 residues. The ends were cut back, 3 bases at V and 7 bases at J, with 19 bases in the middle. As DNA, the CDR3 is TGTGCCAGCAGCTTCCGGGACTCCGCTTCGGAAGAGCAGTACTTC. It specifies CASSFRDSASEEQYF.

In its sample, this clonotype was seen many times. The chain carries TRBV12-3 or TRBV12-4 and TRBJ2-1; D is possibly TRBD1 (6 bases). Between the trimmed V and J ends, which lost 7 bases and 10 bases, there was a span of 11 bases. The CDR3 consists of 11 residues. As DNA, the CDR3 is TGTGCCAGCAAGACGGGACACGAGCAGTTCTTC. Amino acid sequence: CASKTGHEQFF.

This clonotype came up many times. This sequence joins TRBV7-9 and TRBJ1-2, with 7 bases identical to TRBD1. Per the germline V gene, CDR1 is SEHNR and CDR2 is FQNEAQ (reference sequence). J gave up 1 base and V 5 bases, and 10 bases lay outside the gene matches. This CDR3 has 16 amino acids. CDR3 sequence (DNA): TGTGCCAGCAGCCCAACAGGGGCGGGGGGTAACTATGGCTACACCTTC. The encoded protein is CASSPTGAGGNYGYTF.

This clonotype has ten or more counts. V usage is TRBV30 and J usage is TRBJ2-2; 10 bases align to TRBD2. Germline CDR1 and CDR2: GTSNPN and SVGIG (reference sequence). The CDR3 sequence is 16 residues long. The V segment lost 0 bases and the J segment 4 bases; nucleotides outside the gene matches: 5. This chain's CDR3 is CAWSVLAGALTGELFF. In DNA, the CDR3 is TGTGCCTGGAGTGTCCTAGCGGGAGCCCTCACCGGGGAGCTGTTTTTT.

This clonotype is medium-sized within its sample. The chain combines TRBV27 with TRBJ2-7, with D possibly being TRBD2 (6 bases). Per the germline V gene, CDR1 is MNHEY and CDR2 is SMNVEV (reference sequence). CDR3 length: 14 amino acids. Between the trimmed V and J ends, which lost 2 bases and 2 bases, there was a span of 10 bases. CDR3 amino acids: CASSLDGSTYEQYF. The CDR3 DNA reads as TGTGCCAGCAGTTTAGACGGGAGCACCTACGAGCAGTACTTC.

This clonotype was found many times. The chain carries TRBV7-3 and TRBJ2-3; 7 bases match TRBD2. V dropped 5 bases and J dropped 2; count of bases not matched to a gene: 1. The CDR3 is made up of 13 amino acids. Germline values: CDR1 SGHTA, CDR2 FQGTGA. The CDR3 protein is CASSRDYTDTQYF. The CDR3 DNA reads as TGTGCCAGCAGCCGGGACTACACAGATACGCAGTATTTT.

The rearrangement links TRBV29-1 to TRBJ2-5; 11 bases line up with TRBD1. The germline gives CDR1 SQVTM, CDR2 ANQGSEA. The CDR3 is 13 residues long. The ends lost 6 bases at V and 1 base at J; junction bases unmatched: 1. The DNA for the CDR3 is TGCAGCGTGGGGACAGGGGGCCAAGAGACCCAGTACTTC. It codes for CSVGTGGQETQYF.

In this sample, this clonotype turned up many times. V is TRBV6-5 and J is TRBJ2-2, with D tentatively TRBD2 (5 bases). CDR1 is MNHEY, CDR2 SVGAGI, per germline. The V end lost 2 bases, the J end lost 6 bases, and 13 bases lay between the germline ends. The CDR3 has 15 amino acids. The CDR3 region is CASSYGSRGSGELFF. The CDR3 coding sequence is TGTGCCAGCAGTTACGGCTCTCGGGGATCCGGGGAGCTGTTTTTT.

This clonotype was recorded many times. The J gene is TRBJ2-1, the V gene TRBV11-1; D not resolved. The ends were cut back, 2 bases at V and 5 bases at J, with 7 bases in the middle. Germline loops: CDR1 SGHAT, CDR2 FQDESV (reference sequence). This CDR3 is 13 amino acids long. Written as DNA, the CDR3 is TGTGCCAGCAGCTTAAGCTACAACAATGAGCAGTTCTTC. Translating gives CASSLSYNNEQFF. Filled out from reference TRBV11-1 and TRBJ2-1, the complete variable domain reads EAEVAQSPRYKITEKSQAVAFWCDPISGHATLYWYRQILGQGPELLVQFQDESVVDDSQLPKDRFSAERLKGVDSTLKIQPAELGDSAMYLCASSLSYNNEQFFGPGTRLTVL.